This record concerns one T cell receptor beta chain sequence. The source of the sample is a study of cytomegalovirus exposure and HLA in healthy donors. The germline gives CDR1 MDHEN, CDR2 SYDVKM. Between the trimmed V and J ends, which lost 1 base and 10 bases, there was a span of 10 bases. This CDR3 comprises 13 residues. In the PCR, 60 Vbeta and 13 Jbeta primers were used. Data came from immunoSEQ multiplex PCR; TCRdb stores just in-frame clones and leaves some out. The sample consists of around 190,000 clones, roughly four fifths of them appearing once. This receptor was taken from a woman in her twenties or thirties in good health and CMV-seropositive. The chain recombines TRBV28 with TRBJ1-4; D perhaps matches TRBD1 (5 bases). Sequencing was performed on PBMCs. CDR3 sequence (DNA): TGTGCCAGCAGTTTATTGACGGGGGGAAAACTGTTTTTT. Encoded protein: CASSLLTGGKLFF.